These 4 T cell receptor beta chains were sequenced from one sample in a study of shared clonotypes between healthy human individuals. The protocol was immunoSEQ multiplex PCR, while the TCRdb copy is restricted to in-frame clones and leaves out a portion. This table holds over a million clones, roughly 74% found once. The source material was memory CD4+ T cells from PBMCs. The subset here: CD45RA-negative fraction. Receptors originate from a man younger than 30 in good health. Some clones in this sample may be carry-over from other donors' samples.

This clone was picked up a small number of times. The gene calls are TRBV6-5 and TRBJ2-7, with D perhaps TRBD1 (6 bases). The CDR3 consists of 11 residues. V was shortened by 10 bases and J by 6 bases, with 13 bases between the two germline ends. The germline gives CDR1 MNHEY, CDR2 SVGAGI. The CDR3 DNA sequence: TGTGCCACCCGAACAGGGTTCGAGCAGTACTTC. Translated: CATRTGFEQYF.

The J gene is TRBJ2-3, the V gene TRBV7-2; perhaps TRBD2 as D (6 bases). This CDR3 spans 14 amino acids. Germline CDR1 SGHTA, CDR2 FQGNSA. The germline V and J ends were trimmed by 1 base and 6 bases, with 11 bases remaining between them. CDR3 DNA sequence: TGTGCCAGCAGCTTAGGAACCCGGGGGGATACGCAGTATTTT. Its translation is CASSLGTRGDTQYF.

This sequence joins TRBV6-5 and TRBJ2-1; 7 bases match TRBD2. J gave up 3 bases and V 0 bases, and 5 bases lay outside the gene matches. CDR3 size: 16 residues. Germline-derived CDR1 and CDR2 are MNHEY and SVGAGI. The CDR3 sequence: CASSYSAASGYNEQFF. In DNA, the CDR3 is TGTGCCAGCAGTTACTCTGCGGCTAGCGGCTACAATGAGCAGTTCTTC.

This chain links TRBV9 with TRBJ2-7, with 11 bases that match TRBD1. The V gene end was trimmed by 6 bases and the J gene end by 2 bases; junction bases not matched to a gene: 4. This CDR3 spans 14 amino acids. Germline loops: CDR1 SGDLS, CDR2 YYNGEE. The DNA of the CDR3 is TGTGCCAGCACCAAGGGACAGGGGGCCTACGAGCAGTACTTC. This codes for CASTKGQGAYEQYF.